This T cell receptor beta chain was profiled in a study of early T cells in non-severe SARS-CoV-2 infection. Study summary: Sequencing targeted bulk RNA from unsorted whole blood, leaving chains unpaired. Study observations and caveats: Anti-spike CD8 specificities were favored by VDJdb matching, whose results missed private and CD4 specificities.

The CDR3 has 16 residues. V lost 3 bases, J lost 3 bases, and 4 bases stayed unmatched. The germline V gene has CDR1 SGHVS and CDR2 FQNEAQ. Attached unique molecular identifiers marked individual cDNA molecules. From the 5' RACE reads, TCRdb called clonotypes with MiXCR, one entry per CDR3 protein. The sample has more than 40,000 distinct CDR3 sequences; about 5.2% are singletons. In its sample, this clonotype was seen a few times. Antigen: not known. The sequences come from whole blood, collected at baseline. The V call is TRBV7-8, the J call TRBJ2-7, with 14 positions matching TRBD2. The sequence derives from an adult who was a healthcare worker with PCR-confirmed SARS-CoV-2 infection or an uninfected control (not recorded which). The CDR3 reads CASSLGTSGGFYEQYF. The CDR3, as DNA: TGTGCCAGCAGCTTGGGGACTAGCGGGGGCTTCTACGAGCAGTACTTC. Looking up the rest from reference TRBV7-8 and TRBJ2-7 gives the full variable domain: GAGVSQSPRYKVAKRGQDVALRCDPISGHVSLFWYQQALGQGPEFLTYFQNEAQLDKSGLPSDRFFAERPEGSVSTLKIQRTQQEDSAVYLCASSLGTSGGFYEQYFGPGTRLTVT.